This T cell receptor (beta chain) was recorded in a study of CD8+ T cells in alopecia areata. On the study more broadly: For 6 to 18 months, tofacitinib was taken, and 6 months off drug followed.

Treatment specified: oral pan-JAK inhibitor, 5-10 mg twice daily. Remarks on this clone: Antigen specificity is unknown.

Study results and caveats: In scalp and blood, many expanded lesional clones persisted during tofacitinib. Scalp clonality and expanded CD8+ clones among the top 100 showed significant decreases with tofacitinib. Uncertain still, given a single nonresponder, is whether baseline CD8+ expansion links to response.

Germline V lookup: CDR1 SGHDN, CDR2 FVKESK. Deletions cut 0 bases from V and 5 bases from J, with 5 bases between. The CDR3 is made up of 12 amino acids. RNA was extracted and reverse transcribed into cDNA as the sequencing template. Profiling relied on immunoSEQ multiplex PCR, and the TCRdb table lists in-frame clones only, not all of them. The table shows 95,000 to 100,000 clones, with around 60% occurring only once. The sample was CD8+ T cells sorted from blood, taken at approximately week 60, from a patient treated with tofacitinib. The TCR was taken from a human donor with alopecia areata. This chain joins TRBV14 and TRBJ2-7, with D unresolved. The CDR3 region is CASSQEWDEQYF. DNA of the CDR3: TGTGCCAGCAGCCAAGAATGGGACGAGCAGTACTTC.